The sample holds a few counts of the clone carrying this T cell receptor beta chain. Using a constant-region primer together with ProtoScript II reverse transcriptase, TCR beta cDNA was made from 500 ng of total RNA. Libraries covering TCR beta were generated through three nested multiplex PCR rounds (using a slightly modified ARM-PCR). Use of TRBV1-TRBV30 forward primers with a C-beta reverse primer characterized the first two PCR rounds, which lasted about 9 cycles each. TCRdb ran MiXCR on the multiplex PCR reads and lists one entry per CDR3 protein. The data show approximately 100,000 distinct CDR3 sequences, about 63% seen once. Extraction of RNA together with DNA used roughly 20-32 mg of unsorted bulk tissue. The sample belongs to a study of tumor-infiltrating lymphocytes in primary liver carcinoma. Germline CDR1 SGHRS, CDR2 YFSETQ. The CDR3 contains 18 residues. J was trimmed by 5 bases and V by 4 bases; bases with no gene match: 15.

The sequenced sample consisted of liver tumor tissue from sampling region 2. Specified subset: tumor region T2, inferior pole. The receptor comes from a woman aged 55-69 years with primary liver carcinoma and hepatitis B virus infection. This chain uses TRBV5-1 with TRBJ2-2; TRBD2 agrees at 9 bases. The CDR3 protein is CASSRLGSVAGVTGELFF. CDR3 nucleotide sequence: TGCGCCAGCAGCCGCCTGGGGTCAGTAGCGGGAGTTACCGGGGAGCTGTTTTTT. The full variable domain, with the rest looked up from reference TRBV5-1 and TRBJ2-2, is KAGVTQTPRYLIKTRGQQVTLSCSPISGHRSVSWYQQTPGQGLQFLFEYFSETQRNKGNFPGRFSGRQFSNSRSEMNVSTLELGDSALYLCASSRLGSVAGVTGELFFGEGSRLTVL.